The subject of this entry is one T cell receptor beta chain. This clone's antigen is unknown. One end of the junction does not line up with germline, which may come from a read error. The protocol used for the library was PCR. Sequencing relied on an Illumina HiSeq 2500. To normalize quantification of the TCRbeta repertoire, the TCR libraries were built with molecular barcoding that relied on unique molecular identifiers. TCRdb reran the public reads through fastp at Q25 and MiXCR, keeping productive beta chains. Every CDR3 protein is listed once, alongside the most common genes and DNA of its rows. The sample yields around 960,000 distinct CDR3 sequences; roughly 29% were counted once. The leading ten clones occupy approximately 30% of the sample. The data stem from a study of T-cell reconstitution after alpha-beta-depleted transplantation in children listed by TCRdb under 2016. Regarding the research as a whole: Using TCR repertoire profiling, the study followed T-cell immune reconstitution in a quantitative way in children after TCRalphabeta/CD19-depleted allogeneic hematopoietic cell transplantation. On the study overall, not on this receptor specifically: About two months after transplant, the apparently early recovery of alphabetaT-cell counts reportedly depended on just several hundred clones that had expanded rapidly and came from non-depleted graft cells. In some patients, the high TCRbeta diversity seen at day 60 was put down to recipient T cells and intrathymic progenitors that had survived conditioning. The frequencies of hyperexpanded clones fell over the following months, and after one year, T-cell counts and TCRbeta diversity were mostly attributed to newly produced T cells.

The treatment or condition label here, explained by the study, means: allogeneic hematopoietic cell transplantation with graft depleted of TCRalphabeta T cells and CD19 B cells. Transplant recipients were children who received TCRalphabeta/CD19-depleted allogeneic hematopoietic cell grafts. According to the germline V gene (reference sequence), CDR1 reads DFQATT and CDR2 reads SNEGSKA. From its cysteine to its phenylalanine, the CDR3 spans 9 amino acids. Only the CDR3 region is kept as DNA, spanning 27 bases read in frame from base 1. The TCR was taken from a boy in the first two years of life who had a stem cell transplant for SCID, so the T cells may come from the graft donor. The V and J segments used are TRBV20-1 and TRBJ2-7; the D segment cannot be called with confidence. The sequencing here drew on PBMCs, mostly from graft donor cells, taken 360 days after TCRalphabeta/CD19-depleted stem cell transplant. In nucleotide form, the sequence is TGCAGTGCTAGCCCAGTACCAGCCTTC. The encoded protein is CSASPVPAF.